This entry lists 30 T cell receptor beta chains sequenced from one sample in a study of blood T cell repertoires in COVID-19. Some clones are missing from TCRdb's copy, which holds only in-frame ones; the method was immunoSEQ multiplex PCR. The table lists 170,000 or so clones, 80% to 85% of them singletons. The sequenced sample was peripheral blood. Receptors were obtained from a woman between 40 and 55 years old with COVID-19, enrolled during active disease.

The V call is TRBV2, the J call TRBJ1-1, with 9 positions matching TRBD1. CDR1 SNHLY and CDR2 FYNNEI come from the germline V gene. This CDR3 is 15 amino acids long. The junction had 6 bases not matched to a gene; V was cut back by 1 base and J by 6 bases. The CDR3 loop is CASSEGGQGSAEAFF. CDR3 in DNA: TGTGCCAGCAGTGAAGGGGGACAGGGATCCGCTGAAGCTTTCTTT.

V gene TRBV7-6 combines with J gene TRBJ2-3; 13 nucleotides match TRBD2. The CDR3 spans 18 residues. The V gene's germline CDR1 is SGHVS and CDR2 FNYEAQ. V shed 1 base and J 2 bases; nucleotides not matched to a gene: 6. CDR3 in DNA: TGTGCCAGCAGCTTAGGGGCGGGACTAGCGGGGAACACAGATACGCAGTATTTT. It specifies CASSLGAGLAGNTDTQYF.

The rearrangement joins TRBV4-2 to TRBJ2-3; D perhaps matches TRBD2 (5 bases). Trimming stripped 0 bases from V and 7 bases from J, with 26 bases between. CDR3 length: 19 residues. Germline V gene lookup returns CDR1 LGHNA and CDR2 YNFKEQ. CDR3 in DNA: TGTGCCAGCAGCCAAGACATGGGGTTCTGGACCATGTCGGGAAATACGCAGTATTTT. Amino acid sequence: CASSQDMGFWTMSGNTQYF.

The chain employs TRBV9 and TRBJ2-3; 16 bases line up with TRBD2. CDR1 is SGDLS, CDR2 YYNGEE, per germline. V was pared by 5 bases and J by 6 bases, with 12 bases of the junction left unmatched. The CDR3 consists of 18 residues. The DNA of the CDR3 is TGTGCCAGCAGGCATTCGACCGGGACTAGCGGGGGGGGCGATACGCAGTATTTT. Its protein product is CASRHSTGTSGGGDTQYF.

The J gene is TRBJ1-4, the V gene TRBV11-2, with TRBD1 matching over 10 bases. Germline lookup yields CDR1 SGHAT and CDR2 FQNNGV. This CDR3 spans 17 amino acids. The ends lost 3 bases at V and 6 bases at J; junction bases unmatched: 10. The CDR3 DNA reads as TGTGCCAGCAGCTTTTCGATTCTGGGGACAGGGGATGAAAAACTGTTTTTT. As protein: CASSFSILGTGDEKLFF.

V and J are TRBV5-6 and TRBJ2-1, with 11 bases that match TRBD2. Unmatched junction bases numbered 5, after V lost 2 bases and J lost 7 bases. The CDR3 is 15 residues long. Germline loops: CDR1 SGHDT, CDR2 YYEEEE. The DNA for the CDR3 is TGTGCCAGCAGCTTCCCGCTAGCGGGGGGTAATGAGCAGTTCTTC. The encoded protein is CASSFPLAGGNEQFF. The full variable domain, completed using reference TRBV5-6 and TRBJ2-1, is DAGVTQSPTHLIKTRGQQVTLRCSPKSGHDTVSWYQQALGQGPQFIFQYYEEEERQRGNFPDRFSGHQFPNYSSELNVNALLLGDSALYLCASSFPLAGGNEQFFGPGTRLTVL.

This clone was seen a single time. The gene calls are TRBV18 and TRBJ1-2, with a possible D match to TRBD1 (6 bases). The CDR3 loop spans 15 amino acids. CDR1 and CDR2 from the germline V gene are KGHSH and LQKENI. Trimming removed 2 bases at V and 2 bases at J, with 12 bases between. The CDR3 DNA follows: TGTGCCAGCTCACCAGGGCGGCAGGGGAACTATGGCTACACCTTC. It yields the protein CASSPGRQGNYGYTF. Drawing the rest from reference TRBV18 and TRBJ1-2, the complete variable domain is NAGVMQNPRHLVRRRGQEARLRCSPMKGHSHVYWYRQLPEEGLKFMVYLQKENIIDESGMPKERFSAEFPKEGPSILRIQQVVRGDSAAYFCASSPGRQGNYGYTFGSGTRLTVV.

This chain joins TRBV5-1 and TRBJ2-3; D is perhaps TRBD2 (6 bases). The germline CDR1 and CDR2 sequences are SGHRS and YFSETQ. V dropped 0 bases and J dropped 6 bases, with 17 bases sitting between them. This CDR3 has 16 residues. The CDR3 is CASSLDATRSQDTQYF. The DNA of the CDR3 is TGCGCCAGCAGCTTGGACGCGACTAGGTCACAGGATACGCAGTATTTT. Variable domain in full (rest from reference TRBV5-1 and TRBJ2-3): KAGVTQTPRYLIKTRGQQVTLSCSPISGHRSVSWYQQTPGQGLQFLFEYFSETQRNKGNFPGRFSGRQFSNSRSEMNVSTLELGDSALYLCASSLDATRSQDTQYFGPGTRLTVL.

The rearrangement links TRBV28 to TRBJ2-7; 11 bases align to TRBD2. CDR1 MDHEN and CDR2 SYDVKM come from the germline V gene. The CDR3 extends over 15 amino acids. The V gene end was trimmed by 2 bases and the J gene end by 3 bases; junction bases not matched to a gene: 3. CDR3 coding DNA: TGTGCCAGCAGTTTAGTAGCGGGAGGGGGCTACGAGCAGTACTTC. This codes for CASSLVAGGGYEQYF.

V gene TRBV5-1 combines with J gene TRBJ1-5; no reliable D call. The V end was cut by 1 base, the J end by 4 bases, with 6 bases between. The CDR3 loop spans 13 amino acids. The germline CDR1 and CDR2 sequences are SGHRS and YFSETQ. Written as DNA, the CDR3 is TGCGCCAGCAGCTTGAGAGGGAATCAGCCCCAGCATTTT. This gives the protein CASSLRGNQPQHF.

The chain combines TRBV6-5 with TRBJ1-1, with no clear D. The CDR3 runs to 15 residues. Germline assignment: CDR1 MNHEY and CDR2 SVGAGI. V lost 2 bases and J lost 0, with 10 bases in between. CDR3 DNA: TGTGCCAGCAGTTACCTATACGGGATGAACACTGAAGCTTTCTTT. Its translation is CASSYLYGMNTEAFF.

This chain uses TRBV28 with TRBJ1-2; D possibly corresponds to TRBD1 (6 bases). This CDR3 has 14 amino acids. Looked up from germline, CDR1 is MDHEN and CDR2 is SYDVKM. The V gene lost 2 bases and the J gene lost 4 bases, with 11 bases spanning the gap. CDR3 in amino acids: CASSLQGTLYGYTF. DNA of the CDR3: TGTGCCAGCAGTTTACAGGGGACCCTCTATGGCTACACCTTC.

This chain joins TRBV7-9 and TRBJ1-1; D perhaps matches TRBD1 (5 bases). Germline values: CDR1 SEHNR, CDR2 FQNEAQ (reference sequence). This CDR3 region has 15 residues. V was pared by 5 bases and J by 1 base, with 14 bases between. In DNA form, the CDR3 reads TGTGCCAGCAGCGCCGGGGGAGGGACGAACACTGAAGCTTTCTTT. This gives the protein CASSAGGGTNTEAFF.

V is TRBV21-1 and J is TRBJ2-7; no DNA check was done on the table's D call, TRBD2. TRBV21-1 is recorded as a pseudogene. This CDR3 has 18 residues. CDR3 residues: CASSKGLRTSGLCHEQYF. The CDR3 DNA sequence: TGTGCCAGCAGCAAAGGCTTGAGGACTAGCGGCCTTTGCCACGAGCAGTACTTC.

For the CDR3, the DNA is TGTGCCAATATGTTCGCACATCCGAACACCGGGGAGCTGTTTTTT. Translated: CANMFAHPNTGELFF. The chain couples TRBV19 to TRBJ2-2; unclear D gene. Trimming pared 10 bases from V and 0 bases from J, leaving 15 bases between. This CDR3 region has 15 residues. Germline values: CDR1 LNHDA, CDR2 SQIVND (reference sequence).

CDR3 DNA sequence: TGTGCCAGCAGTTTAGTGGGGCACCTTAATGAAAAACTGTTTTTT. Protein: CASSLVGHLNEKLFF. The V call is TRBV27, the J call TRBJ1-4; D is possibly TRBD1 (5 bases). Deletions cut 2 bases from V and 4 bases from J, with 11 bases between. The germline V gene has CDR1 MNHEY and CDR2 SMNVEV (reference sequence). CDR3 length: 15 amino acids.

The genes are TRBV20-1 and TRBJ2-5, with 11 bases that match TRBD1. Germline values: CDR1 DFQATT, CDR2 SNEGSKA (reference sequence). The CDR3 consists of 11 residues. The CDR3 loop reads CGGQGEETQYF. The CDR3 coding sequence is TGCGGGGGACAGGGGGAAGAGACCCAGTACTTC.

This chain uses TRBV4-2 with TRBJ1-1; the D gene is possibly TRBD1 (6 bases). The V and J ends lost 0 bases and 2 bases respectively, with 16 bases between them. The germline gives CDR1 LGHNA, CDR2 YNFKEQ. CDR3 length: 17 residues. CDR3 protein: CASSQEPNRATNTEAFF. DNA for the CDR3: TGTGCCAGCAGCCAAGAACCCAACAGGGCGACTAACACTGAAGCTTTCTTT.

This clone was observed a single time. The chain combines TRBV28 with TRBJ1-3, with a possible D match to TRBD1 (5 bases). Trimming removed 6 bases at V and 2 bases at J, with 11 bases between. The CDR3 is made up of 14 amino acids. Germline V CDR1 and CDR2: MDHEN, SYDVKM. This CDR3 reads CASSVQGAGNTIYF. CDR3 bases: TGTGCCAGCAGCGTCCAGGGCGCTGGAAACACCATATATTTT.

The rearrangement joins TRBV7-6 to TRBJ2-1; a weak D match, TRBD2 (7 bases). The CDR3 totals 14 residues. Germline loops: CDR1 SGHVS, CDR2 FNYEAQ. Trimming left V 4 bases short and J 5 bases short, with 12 bases between. The CDR3 bases are TGTGCCAGCAGCTCGTGGGGGGGCCACAATGAGCAGTTCTTC. It yields the protein CASSSWGGHNEQFF.

This chain uses TRBV5-1 with TRBJ2-7; 11 bases align to TRBD2. This CDR3 has 15 residues. Per germline, CDR1 SGHRS and CDR2 YFSETQ. After removal of 4 bases from V and 5 bases from J, the junction contained 8 bases not matched to a gene. The CDR3 here is CASSPETSGKNEQYF. The CDR3 bases are TGCGCCAGCAGCCCCGAGACTAGCGGGAAAAACGAGCAGTACTTC.

The gene calls are TRBV7-7 and TRBJ2-2; TRBD1 aligns across 8 bases. The J segment lost 4 bases and the V segment lost 10 bases, leaving 11 bases of the junction unmatched. The CDR3 contains 15 residues. Germline V gene data show CDR1 as SSHAT and CDR2 as FNYEAQ (reference sequence). The CDR3 region is CATLEGTGATGELFF. The CDR3 DNA sequence: TGTGCCACCCTAGAGGGGACAGGCGCCACCGGGGAGCTGTTTTTT.

This clone was counted a single time. This chain links TRBV5-1 with TRBJ2-1; perhaps TRBD2 as D (6 bases). Trimming left V 0 bases short and J 6 bases short, with 13 bases between. The CDR3 is 15 residues long. CDR1 is SGHRS, CDR2 YFSETQ, per germline. The DNA for the CDR3 is TGCGCCAGCAGCTTGGTTGCGGGGACTTCCAATGAGCAGTTCTTC. Residues: CASSLVAGTSNEQFF.

The CDR3 loop reads CASSRQGAATEAFF. The DNA of the CDR3 is TGTGCCAGCAGCAGACAGGGGGCCGCGACTGAAGCTTTCTTT. This rearrangement joins TRBV5-4 to TRBJ1-1, with 10 bases identical to TRBD1. V trimming: 4 bases; J trimming: 5 bases; junction bases outside the gene matches: 5. This CDR3 contains 14 residues. Germline V gives CDR1 SGHNT, CDR2 YYREEE (reference sequence).

The chain couples TRBV19 to TRBJ2-7, with D perhaps matching TRBD2 (6 bases). Looked up from germline, CDR1 is LNHDA and CDR2 is SQIVND (reference sequence). V was cut by 4 bases and J by 4 bases, with 23 bases left in between. The CDR3 has 17 amino acids. The CDR3 DNA is TGTGCCAGTAGTAGAAGAACCGGGACTCAATGGGGGTACGAGCAGTACTTC. It yields the protein CASSRRTGTQWGYEQYF.

V gene TRBV27 combines with J gene TRBJ1-6; 8 bases align to TRBD1. The CDR3 has 15 residues. J lost 7 bases, V lost 5 bases, and 7 bases had no gene match. CDR1 is MNHEY and CDR2 is SMNVEV in the germline V gene (reference sequence). CDR3 region: CASSAGQGRNSPLHF. In DNA form, the CDR3 reads TGTGCCAGCAGTGCCGGACAGGGAAGGAATTCACCCCTCCACTTT.

This clone was detected a few times. The chain uses TRBV10-3 and TRBJ2-7, with 8 nucleotides matching TRBD1. The V segment lost 3 bases and the J segment 0 bases; nucleotides outside the gene matches: 7. CDR3 length: 16 residues. Germline loops: CDR1 ENHRY, CDR2 SYGVKD. DNA of the CDR3: TGTGCCATCAGTGACCGGGCAGGGGGCAGCTCCTACGAGCAGTACTTC. This gives the protein CAISDRAGGSSYEQYF.

This rearrangement joins TRBV27 to TRBJ2-1, with a weak D call TRBD2 (6 bases). The CDR3 is 13 residues long. Germline loops: CDR1 MNHEY, CDR2 SMNVEV (reference sequence). V lost 6 bases, J lost 8 bases, and 14 bases lay in between. The CDR3 region is CASRDGGYHEQFF. CDR3 sequence (DNA): TGTGCCAGCAGGGACGGAGGGTACCATGAGCAGTTCTTC.

V is TRBV27 and J is TRBJ2-7; a possible D gene is TRBD2 (5 bases). The CDR3 is 14 amino acids. CDR1 and CDR2 from the germline V gene are MNHEY and SMNVEV (reference sequence). The V and J ends lost 5 bases and 3 bases respectively, with 14 bases between them. CDR3 loop: CASSPDQRLYEQYF. The CDR3 bases are TGTGCCAGCAGTCCCGACCAGCGGCTCTACGAGCAGTACTTC.

The V call is TRBV9, the J call TRBJ2-5, with a weak D call TRBD2 (5 bases). Trimming left V 2 bases short and J 5 bases short, with 13 bases between. CDR1 SGDLS and CDR2 YYNGEE come from the germline V gene. The CDR3 runs 14 residues. The CDR3 nucleotides are TGTGCCAGCAGCGTCCCGGGGTCGGGCGAGACCCAGTACTTC. This sequence encodes CASSVPGSGETQYF.